The 20 T cell receptor beta chains presented below share a single source sample, sequenced in a study of post-analysis software for immune sequencing data. Findings of the study overall: When patients were compared with controls, 5 or 6 TRBV segments were more frequent, TRBV5-6, TRBV5-1 and TRBV20-1 among them.

Each TCR beta cDNA library carried unique molecular identifiers. TCRdb re-called the PCR reads with MiXCR, one entry per CDR3 protein. The sample records about 820,000 distinct CDR3 sequences, approximately 53% being singletons. Their recognized antigens are unknown. Specimen: blood. The source is a girl between 5 and 17 years old with multiple sclerosis.

The rearrangement joins TRBV15 to TRBJ1-1; 8 nucleotides line up with TRBD1. This CDR3 has 16 amino acids. CDR1 LNHNV and CDR2 YYDKDF come from the germline V gene (reference sequence). V was clipped by 4 bases and J by 0 bases; unmatched bases: 7. The CDR3 bases are TGTGCCACCAGCACCAGACAGGGGCGCATGAACACTGAAGCTTTCTTT. This translates into CATSTRQGRMNTEAFF.

The table lists this clonotype with a few counts. V is TRBV27 and J is TRBJ1-2; TRBD1 might be the D (5 bases). Germline loops: CDR1 MNHEY, CDR2 SMNVEV (reference sequence). The V end lost 4 bases, the J end lost 8 bases, and 17 bases lay between the germline ends. This CDR3 comprises 14 residues. CDR3 residues: CASSSDSPLHGYTF. The DNA for the CDR3 is TGTGCCAGCAGTTCCGACAGTCCTCTTCACGGCTACACCTTC.

This chain uses TRBV25-1 with TRBJ1-2, with D tentatively TRBD1 (5 bases). The germline gives CDR1 MGHDK, CDR2 SYGVNS. V lost 5 bases and J lost 3, with 19 bases in between. This CDR3 region has 16 residues. The CDR3 spells CASSTGNRVLHYGYTF. The CDR3 bases are TGTGCCAGCAGTACAGGCAATCGGGTCCTCCACTATGGCTACACCTTC.

In its sample, this clonotype was seen once. This chain connects TRBV10-3 to TRBJ1-2; no firm D call. This CDR3 region has 13 residues. Trimming pared 10 bases from V and 2 bases from J, leaving 14 bases between. The germline gives CDR1 ENHRY, CDR2 SYGVKD. For the CDR3, the DNA is TGTGCCACCCTAACTGGTGGGAACTATGGCTACACCTTC. Encoded protein: CATLTGGNYGYTF.

The chain is built from TRBV5-1 and TRBJ2-1; the match to TRBD2 covers 16 bases. The V gene end was trimmed by 5 bases and the J gene end by 12 bases; junction bases not matched to a gene: 8. CDR1 SGHRS and CDR2 YFSETQ come from the germline V gene. The CDR3 is made up of 15 amino acids. CDR3 sequence: CASSAGTSGGVWQFF. Here the CDR3 DNA reads TGCGCCAGCAGTGCCGGGACTAGCGGGGGGGTTTGGCAGTTCTTC.

The gene calls are TRBV5-1 and TRBJ2-7; D tentatively fits TRBD1 or TRBD2 (5 bases each). The CDR3 consists of 12 residues. Germline V gives CDR1 SGHRS, CDR2 YFSETQ. Deletions cut 7 bases from V and 0 bases from J, with 8 bases between. CDR3 nucleotides: TGCGCCAGCGTGGGGGACTCCTACGAGCAGTACTTC. Translation: CASVGDSYEQYF.

The chain recombines TRBV20-1 with TRBJ1-2, with D uncertain. V shed 0 bases and J shed 6 bases, with 11 bases lying between them. There are 13 residues in the CDR3. Germline V gene sequence: CDR1 DFQATT, CDR2 SNEGSKA (reference sequence). The CDR3 nucleotides read TGCAGTGCTAGAGATTCGAATCGAAATGGCTACACCTTC. Encoded protein: CSARDSNRNGYTF.

The V and J genes are TRBV5-1 and TRBJ2-2; TRBD2 aligns across 11 bases. The CDR3 totals 17 residues. With V trimmed by 4 bases and J by 0 bases, 5 bases remained unmatched. Germline assignment: CDR1 SGHRS and CDR2 YFSETQ. CDR3 in DNA: TGCGCCAGCAGCCCGGGACTAGCGGCAACGAACACCGGGGAGCTGTTTTTT. As protein: CASSPGLAATNTGELFF.

This rearrangement joins TRBV5-1 to TRBJ2-3; D call uncertain. Per germline, CDR1 SGHRS and CDR2 YFSETQ. The CDR3 contains 14 residues. Trimming left V 1 base short and J 3 bases short, with 9 bases between. In nucleotides, the CDR3 is TGCGCCAGCAGCTTGAATCCGATTACAGATACGCAGTATTTT. Protein product: CASSLNPITDTQYF.

This clonotype was recorded a few times. This chain connects TRBV6-2 or TRBV6-3 to TRBJ1-1, with 8 bases identical to TRBD1. CDR3 length: 16 amino acids. Trimming removed 7 bases from V and 1 base from J; junction bases left unmatched: 11. CDR1 and CDR2 (germline): MNHEY, SVGEGT. For the CDR3, the DNA is TGTGCCAGCAATCTACAAACCGGGACAGGGAACACTGAAGCTTTCTTT. This sequence encodes CASNLQTGTGNTEAFF.

Points on this clonotype: At one end the junction does not follow the germline gene, possibly because of a read error. V gene TRBV7-9 combines with J gene TRBJ1-2; perhaps TRBD1 as D (5 bases). CDR3 length: 12 amino acids. CDR1 and CDR2 from the germline V gene are SEHNR and FQNEAQ (reference sequence). The CDR3: CTSSFPGNGYTF. The CDR3 DNA is TGTACCAGCAGCTTTCCAGGGAATGGCTACACCTTC.

This clonotype was seen a single time. The genes are TRBV5-1 and TRBJ2-7; TRBD2 matches at 8 bases. TRBJ2-5 matches the DNA end more closely, so the J call is doubtful. Germline values: CDR1 SGHRS, CDR2 YFSETQ. This CDR3 region has 17 residues. The CDR3 loop reads CASSFLAGPLGKETQYF. The CDR3 DNA reads TGCGCCAGCAGCTTCCTAGCGGGCCCGCTCGGGAAAGAGACCCAGTACTTC.

This clonotype was counted only a few times. The rearrangement links TRBV20-1 to TRBJ2-7; D assignment may be TRBD1 or TRBD2 (5 bases each). V lost 0 bases, J lost 3 bases, and 15 bases lay in between. CDR1 and CDR2 from the germline V gene are DFQATT and SNEGSKA (reference sequence). The CDR3 is 15 amino acids. Written as DNA, the CDR3 is TGCAGTGCTAGAGACAAGGGGACCTTCGACTACGAGCAGTACTTC. This gives the protein CSARDKGTFDYEQYF.

The CDR3 DNA follows: TGTGCCAGCAGCCAAGGGGGAGCGTACTCCTACGAGCAGTACTTC. This sequence encodes CASSQGGAYSYEQYF. The chain links TRBV3-1 to TRBJ2-7, with TRBD2 as a possible D gene (5 bases). The germline V gene encodes CDR1 LGHDT and CDR2 YNNKEL (reference sequence). This CDR3 spans 15 amino acids. The V and J ends lost 1 base and 0 bases respectively, with 10 bases between them.

V is TRBV29-1 and J is TRBJ2-1; D call uncertain. The J call is doubtful: the DNA matches TRBJ2-7 better. The CDR3 runs to 13 residues. Germline V gene sequence: CDR1 SQVTM, CDR2 ANQGSEA. CDR3 sequence reads: CSVGLGSYNEQYF. DNA of the CDR3: TGCAGCGTTGGATTAGGCTCCTACAATGAGCAGTACTTC.

The CDR3 sequence: CASSLESGVSYNEQFF. The CDR3 nucleotides are TGCGCCAGCAGCTTGGAGTCCGGGGTCTCCTACAATGAGCAGTTCTTC. The chain has TRBV5-1 and TRBJ2-1; a weak D match, TRBD2 (5 bases). The CDR3 totals 16 residues. From germline, CDR1 is SGHRS and CDR2 YFSETQ. V dropped 0 bases and J dropped 0 bases, with 10 bases sitting between them. Supplemented by reference TRBV5-1 and TRBJ2-1, the full variable domain reads KAGVTQTPRYLIKTRGQQVTLSCSPISGHRSVSWYQQTPGQGLQFLFEYFSETQRNKGNFPGRFSGRQFSNSRSEMNVSTLELGDSALYLCASSLESGVSYNEQFFGPGTRLTVL.

This chain uses TRBV7-9 with TRBJ2-5, with 11 bases fitting TRBD1. V lost 5 bases to trimming and J lost 1 base; unmatched junction nucleotides: 12. The CDR3 has 18 amino acids. Germline assignment: CDR1 SEHNR and CDR2 FQNEAQ (reference sequence). The CDR3 region has the DNA TGTGCCAGCAGCCCCTGGACAGGGGGCCTGACTCCCCAAGAGACCCAGTACTTC. Amino acid sequence: CASSPWTGGLTPQETQYF.

The genes are TRBV7-9 and TRBJ1-2, with TRBD1 matching 10 bases. The germline V gene has CDR1 SEHNR and CDR2 FQNEAQ (reference sequence). CDR3 length: 14 amino acids. V lost 6 bases, J lost 5 bases, and 6 bases stayed unmatched. The CDR3 protein is CASRRTGGEYGYTF. The CDR3 DNA reads TGTGCCAGCAGACGGACAGGGGGGGAGTATGGCTACACCTTC. The variable domain in full, completed from reference TRBV7-9 and TRBJ1-2, reads DTGVSQNPRHKITKRGQNVTFRCDPISEHNRLYWYRQTLGQGPEFLTYFQNEAQLEKSRLLSDRFSAERPKGSFSTLEIQRTEQGDSAMYLCASRRTGGEYGYTFGSGTRLTVV.

The CDR3 loop reads CASSLGQGLLSGANVLTF. CDR3 DNA: TGTGCCAGCAGCTTGGGCCAGGGCCTGCTCTCTGGGGCCAACGTCCTGACTTTC. The rearrangement uses TRBV5-6 and TRBJ2-6, with a tentative D call TRBD1 (5 bases). CDR1 is SGHDT and CDR2 is YYEEEE in the germline V gene. V lost 0 bases to trimming and J lost 0 bases, with 13 bases between them. The length of the CDR3 is 18 residues.

A note on this clonotype: A read error may produce the germline difference seen at one junction end. The chain has TRBV7-9 and TRBJ1-2; TRBD1 might be the D (5 bases). CDR3 length equals 14 residues. Germline V gene lookup returns CDR1 SEHNR and CDR2 FQNEAQ (reference sequence). The CDR3 DNA reads as TGTGCCATCAGCTTAGGACAAGGCCCTTATGGCTACACCTTC. Its translation is CAISLGQGPYGYTF.